The subject of this entry is one T cell receptor beta chain. The data were obtained in a study of T cell responses to AZD1222 COVID-19 vaccine. Clones were sequenced by immunoSEQ multiplex PCR, and TCRdb holds only the in-frame ones, with some missing. In the table there are 90,000 to 100,000 clones, 85% to 90% of which are singletons. Per the germline V gene, CDR1 is ENHRY and CDR2 is SYGVKD. There are 13 residues in the CDR3. The J segment lost 3 bases and the V segment lost 6 bases, leaving 4 bases of the junction unmatched. V and J are TRBV10-3 and TRBJ1-1, with 7 bases identical to TRBD1. Sequencing used peripheral blood, obtained on day 0 of AZD1222 vaccination. The TCR originated in an adult in good health. CDR3 nucleotides: TGTGCCATCAGAAACGACAGGGACACTGAAGCTTTCTTT. The encoded protein is CAIRNDRDTEAFF.